This T cell receptor (beta chain) came from a study of cytomegalovirus exposure and HLA in healthy donors. The CDR3 contains 17 residues. J gave up 0 bases and V 2 bases, and 6 bases lay outside the gene matches. From germline, CDR1 is SGHVS and CDR2 FNYEAQ. Some clones are missing from TCRdb's copy, which holds only in-frame ones; the method was immunoSEQ multiplex PCR. The data hold 150,000 to 200,000 clones, with more than 80% observed a single time. The chain joins TRBV7-6 to TRBJ2-3; 9 bases match TRBD2. Sequencing was carried out using PBMCs. This sequence was found in a young woman in good health and CMV-seropositive. The CDR3 spells CASSLRLRGGSTDTQYF. The CDR3, as DNA: TGTGCCAGCAGCTTACGGTTGCGGGGGGGAAGCACAGATACGCAGTATTTT.